These 29 T cell receptor beta chains came from one sample sequenced in a study of OX40 agonist ivuxolimab in advanced cancers. Using immunoSEQ multiplex PCR, the repertoire was profiled, and TCRdb retains in-frame clones only, with some absent. The data contain 65,000 to 75,000 clones, 80% to 90% of them singletons. The material was CD4+ or CD8+ T cells sorted from blood, obtained in a trial of the OX40 agonist ivuxolimab. These receptors all come from an adult with an advanced solid tumor such as melanoma, head and neck, liver or kidney cancer.

This clone was found a few times. The chain has TRBV2 and TRBJ2-4; D not certain. The germline V gene has CDR1 SNHLY and CDR2 FYNNEI. The CDR3 loop spans 13 amino acids. V was trimmed by 3 bases and J by 0 bases, leaving 3 bases between them. CDR3 in amino acids: CASSDAAKNIQYF. The CDR3 DNA follows: TGTGCCAGCAGTGACGCAGCCAAAAACATTCAGTACTTC.

CDR3 region: CASSFGTGDYNEQFF. The CDR3 region has the DNA TGTGCCAGCAGCTTTGGGACAGGGGACTACAATGAGCAGTTCTTC. This rearrangement joins TRBV7-9 to TRBJ2-1, with 10 bases lining up with TRBD1. V lost 3 bases and J lost 3; bases outside the gene matches: 2. The CDR3 is 15 residues long. CDR1 and CDR2 from the germline V gene are SEHNR and FQNEAQ (reference sequence). The full variable domain, its missing parts supplied by reference TRBV7-9 and TRBJ2-1, is DTGVSQNPRHKITKRGQNVTFRCDPISEHNRLYWYRQTLGQGPEFLTYFQNEAQLEKSRLLSDRFSAERPKGSFSTLEIQRTEQGDSAMYLCASSFGTGDYNEQFFGPGTRLTVL.

This chain joins TRBV2 and TRBJ2-7; no reliable D call. Germline CDR1 is SNHLY and CDR2 is FYNNEI. The CDR3 extends over 14 amino acids. V dropped 0 bases and J dropped 4 bases, with 10 bases sitting between them. The CDR3 nucleotides are TGTGCCAGCAGTGAAGCGATGGTAGGGTACGAGCAGTACTTC. Its translation: CASSEAMVGYEQYF. Full variable domain (missing parts from reference TRBV2 and TRBJ2-7): EPEVTQTPSHQVTQMGQEVILRCVPISNHLYFYWYRQILGQKVEFLVSFYNNEISEKSEIFDDQFSVERPDGSNFTLKIRSTKLEDSAMYFCASSEAMVGYEQYFGPGTRLTVT.

This chain joins TRBV2 and TRBJ2-3, with TRBD2 as a possible D gene (6 bases). Germline V gene sequence: CDR1 SNHLY, CDR2 FYNNEI. V lost 6 bases and J lost 2, with 15 bases in between. The CDR3 runs 15 residues. The CDR3 loop is CASRGTHTTTDTQYF. The CDR3 DNA reads TGTGCCAGCAGGGGGACTCATACGACCACAGATACGCAGTATTTT.

The chain is built from TRBV18 and TRBJ2-2; possibly TRBD1 for D (5 bases). Between the trimmed V and J ends, which lost 2 bases and 0 bases, there was a span of 7 bases. Germline CDR1 and CDR2: KGHSH and LQKENI. This CDR3 is built from 15 residues. CDR3 coding DNA: TGTGCCAGCTCACCAGACAGCCCGAACACCGGGGAGCTGTTTTTT. The encoded protein is CASSPDSPNTGELFF.

The chain links TRBV27 to TRBJ2-6; D is possibly TRBD1 (6 bases). The ends were cut back, 5 bases at V and 0 bases at J, with 14 bases in the middle. The CDR3 consists of 17 residues. From germline, CDR1 is MNHEY and CDR2 SMNVEV (reference sequence). The DNA of the CDR3 is TGTGCCAGCAGTCCCGCGACAGGTTACTCTGGGGCCAACGTCCTGACTTTC. Amino acid sequence: CASSPATGYSGANVLTF.

The chain combines TRBV11-2 with TRBJ2-7; no clear D. CDR3 length equals 14 residues. V was pared by 2 bases and J by 1 base, with 9 bases between. CDR1 SGHAT and CDR2 FQNNGV come from the germline V gene. The CDR3 region is CASSLRRASYEQYF. CDR3 DNA: TGTGCCAGCAGCTTAAGACGAGCTTCCTACGAGCAGTACTTC.

The CDR3 loop reads CASSLASGGIGNTIYF. CDR3 in DNA: TGTGCCAGCAGTTTGGCATCAGGGGGAATTGGAAACACCATATATTTT. The gene calls are TRBV28 and TRBJ1-3, with 7 positions matching TRBD1. The V gene's germline CDR1 is MDHEN and CDR2 SYDVKM. After removal of 3 bases from V and 3 bases from J, the junction contained 8 bases not matched to a gene. The CDR3 runs to 16 residues. Full variable domain (outside the CDR3, taken from reference TRBV28 and TRBJ1-3): DVKVTQSSRYLVKRTGEKVFLECVQDMDHENMFWYRQDPGLGLRLIYFSYDVKMKEKGDIPEGYSVSREKKERFSLILESASTNQTSMYLCASSLASGGIGNTIYFGEGSWLTVV.

The genes are TRBV28 and TRBJ2-7; D is ambiguous. The CDR3 runs 15 residues. Deletions cut 4 bases from V and 0 bases from J, with 13 bases between. Per germline, CDR1 MDHEN and CDR2 SYDVKM. The CDR3 bases are TGTGCCAGCAGTTCGTACGACCCCAGCTCCTACGAGCAGTACTTC. It specifies CASSSYDPSSYEQYF.

This rearrangement joins TRBV5-6 to TRBJ1-5, with D tentatively TRBD1 (6 bases). In germline, CDR1 is SGHDT, CDR2 YYEEEE. This CDR3 has 15 residues. Trimming cost V 0 bases and J 5 bases, with 12 bases left between them. The CDR3 sequence is CASSLGGARYQPQHF. The CDR3 coding sequence is TGTGCCAGCAGCTTGGGGGGGGCGCGGTATCAGCCCCAGCATTTT.

Points on this clone: In the same sample, other DNA sequences code for this CDR3. The chain employs TRBV18 and TRBJ2-3; perhaps TRBD2 as D (6 bases). The CDR3 length is 16 residues. Germline values: CDR1 KGHSH, CDR2 LQKENI. V lost 1 base and J lost 2, with 13 bases in between. The CDR3 coding sequence is TGTGCCAGCTCACCACTAGGAGGGACCTCCACAGATACGCAGTATTTT. Translation gives CASSPLGGTSTDTQYF. The complete variable domain, with remaining parts taken from reference TRBV18 and TRBJ2-3, reads NAGVMQNPRHLVRRRGQEARLRCSPMKGHSHVYWYRQLPEEGLKFMVYLQKENIIDESGMPKERFSAEFPKEGPSILRIQQVVRGDSAAYFCASSPLGGTSTDTQYFGPGTRLTVL.

A single count supports this clone. The V and J genes are TRBV7-9 and TRBJ2-3; D is perhaps TRBD1 or TRBD2 (5 bases each). V was pared by 2 bases and J by 6 bases, with 6 bases between. Germline loops: CDR1 SEHNR, CDR2 FQNEAQ (reference sequence). The CDR3 spans 12 residues. CDR3: CASSLWGDTQYF. Written as DNA, the CDR3 is TGTGCCAGCAGCTTATGGGGGGATACGCAGTATTTT.

The chain uses TRBV19 and TRBJ1-1; D not certain. Germline CDR1 and CDR2: LNHDA and SQIVND (reference sequence). The CDR3 covers 11 residues. V was trimmed by 6 bases and J by 7 bases, leaving 9 bases between them. CDR3 residues: CASRSGYEAFF. DNA of the CDR3: TGTGCCAGTAGGTCGGGGTATGAAGCTTTCTTT.

This clone was seen only a few times. This chain uses TRBV6-5 with TRBJ2-1; the match to TRBD2 covers 10 bases. CDR1 and CDR2 from the germline V gene are MNHEY and SVGAGI. J lost 5 bases, V lost 6 bases, and 4 bases had no gene match. CDR3 size: 14 residues. The CDR3 DNA reads TGTGCCAGCAGACCGGGACTAGCGAACAATGAGCAGTTCTTC. Protein sequence: CASRPGLANNEQFF.

The V gene is TRBV6-1, the J gene TRBJ2-3, with TRBD1 identical over 12 bases. The CDR3 is 14 residues long. Trimming at V came to 10 bases and at J to 2 bases, leaving 4 bases not matched to a gene. Looked up from germline, CDR1 is MNHNS and CDR2 is SASEGT. CDR3 DNA: TGTGCCACGGGACAGGGGGCCTCCACAGATACGCAGTATTTT. This gives the protein CATGQGASTDTQYF.

V is TRBV14 and J is TRBJ2-5; no clear D. The J call could be wrong; TRBJ2-7 is a better fit for the DNA end. Germline V gives CDR1 SGHDN, CDR2 FVKESK. CDR3 length: 12 residues. Written as DNA, the CDR3 is TGTGCCAGCAGCCAAGATGGGTACGAGCAGTACTTC. It yields the protein CASSQDGYEQYF.

With regard to this clone: A read error may account for a junction end that differs from germline. This chain joins TRBV19 and TRBJ1-2; D gene uncertain. The CDR3 consists of 13 residues. Germline V gene lookup returns CDR1 LNHDA and CDR2 SQIVND (reference sequence). The CDR3 DNA is TGTGTCAGTAGTATGGGAACTAACTATGGCTACACCTTC. This gives the protein CVSSMGTNYGYTF.

V gene TRBV19 combines with J gene TRBJ2-1; 9 positions match TRBD2. The CDR3 is 14 amino acids. The V and J ends lost 3 bases and 4 bases, in that order; junction bases with no gene match: 1. Germline V lookup: CDR1 LNHDA, CDR2 SQIVND (reference sequence). For the CDR3, the DNA is TGTGCCAGTAGTATTACTAGCGGGTACAATGAGCAGTTCTTC. Translated, it gives CASSITSGYNEQFF.

A few counts support this clone. The V call is TRBV7-9, the J call TRBJ2-7, with 7 bases identical to TRBD2. V shed 0 bases, J shed 4 bases, and the junction held 6 bases outside the gene matches. CDR1 is SEHNR and CDR2 is FQNEAQ in the germline V gene (reference sequence). CDR3 length: 15 residues. The CDR3 loop is CASSLAAGFGYEQYF. The CDR3, as DNA: TGTGCCAGCAGCTTAGCAGCGGGGTTTGGGTACGAGCAGTACTTC.

The chain carries TRBV21-1 and TRBJ2-7; the DNA was not compared with TRBD2, the D call given in the table. TRBV21-1 represents a pseudogene. This CDR3 region has 16 residues. The CDR3 DNA is TGTGCCAGCAGCAAATGGATTAGCGAAATTTCCTACGAGCAGTACTTC. It encodes CASSKWISEISYEQYF.

The chain links TRBV28 to TRBJ2-4; tentative D call: TRBD2 (7 bases). V was cut by 5 bases and J by 10 bases, with 18 bases left in between. This CDR3 region has 14 residues. Per the germline V gene, CDR1 is MDHEN and CDR2 is SYDVKM. DNA for the CDR3: TGTGCCAGCAGTCTGTCACGGGGGGCTGGTATTCAGTACTTC. Residues: CASSLSRGAGIQYF.

The chain joins TRBV27 to TRBJ2-6; D gene unclear. Germline V gene sequence: CDR1 MNHEY, CDR2 SMNVEV (reference sequence). The CDR3 has 13 amino acids. The V end lost 5 bases, the J end lost 0 bases, and 2 bases lay between the germline ends. The CDR3 loop is CASSPSGANVLTF. CDR3 DNA sequence: TGTGCCAGCAGTCCCTCTGGGGCCAACGTCCTGACTTTC. Using reference TRBV27 and TRBJ2-6 for the parts outside the CDR3, the full variable domain is EAQVTQNPRYLITVTGKKLTVTCSQNMNHEYMSWYRQDPGLGLRQIYYSMNVEVTDKGDVPEGYKVSRKEKRNFPLILESPSPNQTSLYFCASSPSGANVLTFGAGSRLTVL.

This chain links TRBV6-1 with TRBJ1-1, with 7 bases matching TRBD1. Germline assignment: CDR1 MNHNS and CDR2 SASEGT. Trimming cost V 6 bases and J 7 bases; bases outside gene matches: 8. The CDR3 contains 13 residues. The CDR3 is CASRLTGPFEAFF. CDR3 DNA sequence: TGTGCCAGCAGATTGACAGGGCCCTTTGAAGCTTTCTTT.

The rearrangement links TRBV19 to TRBJ2-7, with D unresolved. In germline, CDR1 is LNHDA, CDR2 SQIVND (reference sequence). The CDR3 consists of 15 residues. V lost 3 bases, J lost 4 bases, and 16 bases lay in between. The CDR3 nucleotides read TGTGCCAGTAGTATGAATCTGGATCGAGGTTACGAGCAGTACTTC. It is translated as CASSMNLDRGYEQYF.

CDR3 in amino acids: CASRRLLAGEETQYF. The CDR3 bases are TGTGCCAGCAGACGCTTACTAGCGGGAGAAGAGACCCAGTACTTC. The V call is TRBV2, the J call TRBJ2-5; 11 bases map to TRBD2. The CDR3 is made up of 15 amino acids. The V gene's germline CDR1 is SNHLY and CDR2 FYNNEI. J was trimmed by 3 bases and V by 6 bases; bases with no gene match: 6.

V is TRBV6-1 and J is TRBJ1-4, with a possible D match to TRBD1 (5 bases). V was pared by 6 bases and J by 3 bases, with 8 bases between. This CDR3 has 13 amino acids. Germline loops: CDR1 MNHNS, CDR2 SASEGT. In nucleotides, the CDR3 is TGTGCCAGCAGACAGGTCCCTAATGAAAAACTGTTTTTT. This codes for CASRQVPNEKLFF.

In this sample, this clone turned up once. The chain joins TRBV9 to TRBJ2-5, with D possibly being TRBD1 (7 bases). The germline V gene has CDR1 SGDLS and CDR2 YYNGEE. Trimming shortened V by 0 bases and J by 6 bases, and 15 bases separated the two germline ends. There are 15 residues in the CDR3. The CDR3 DNA is TGTGCCAGCAGCGTAGATGGAGGGGGCGCCCAGACCCAGTACTTC. Its protein product is CASSVDGGGAQTQYF.

The chain links TRBV27 to TRBJ2-5; a possible D gene is TRBD1 (6 bases). The CDR3 is 12 residues long. Per germline, CDR1 MNHEY and CDR2 SMNVEV (reference sequence). V lost 5 bases, J lost 11 bases, and 15 bases lay in between. Here the CDR3 DNA reads TGTGCCAGCAGTACCCGTACAGGGCTGCAGTACTTC. This sequence encodes CASSTRTGLQYF.

The V and J genes are TRBV4-2 and TRBJ2-5; no definite D call. Germline V gene sequence: CDR1 LGHNA, CDR2 YNFKEQ. Trimming stripped 4 bases from V and 0 bases from J, with 6 bases between. The CDR3 is 13 amino acids. The CDR3 sequence: CASSREDQETQYF. CDR3 DNA: TGTGCCAGCAGCCGAGAAGACCAAGAGACCCAGTACTTC.